This TCR beta chain was found in a study of shared clonotypes between healthy human individuals. The authors ran the assay at deep level. Libraries were prepared by immunoSEQ multiplex PCR; TCRdb keeps only in-frame clonotypes and omits some of them. The profile covers over 1.4 million clones, with 96% appearing a single time and 1.2% taken by the ten largest. Germline V CDR1 and CDR2: SEHNR, FQNEAQ (reference sequence). The V end was cut by 3 bases, the J end by 4 bases, with 10 bases between. CDR3 size: 14 residues. Material: naive CD4+ T cells sorted from blood. The subset denotes: CD45RA+ positively selected. This TCR was recovered from a man aged 25-45 years in good health. The rearrangement joins TRBV7-9 to TRBJ1-3; D uncertain. CDR3 nucleotide sequence: TGTGCCAGCAGCTTTAGGCGGGCCGGAAACACCATATATTTT. It is translated as CASSFRRAGNTIYF.